This T cell receptor (beta chain) was profiled in a study of identical twins. CDR1 SGHTA and CDR2 FQGNSA come from the germline V gene. This CDR3 contains 14 residues. The V end was cut by 1 base, the J end by 9 bases, with 14 bases between. A few counts support this clonotype. Unique molecular identifiers were present on cDNA, and template switching added a universal primer site. Each CDR3 protein gets one entry after TCRdb re-called the 5' RACE reads with MiXCR. The table shows hundreds of thousands of distinct CDR3 sequences, with roughly 26% occurring only once. The sample was also reused in another study, on T cells expressing NK-cell markers. From that report: Seropositivity for HCMV was found in most of the eight sequenced donors, with one seronegative.

Sequenced sample: CD4+ T cells sorted from blood. The rearrangement uses TRBV7-2 and TRBJ2-3; D unclear. This receptor was identified in a woman aged 18-35 years in good health. The DNA of the CDR3 is TGTGCCAGCAGCTTAGGGCTCACGGCTTCGACGCAGTATTTT. It codes for CASSLGLTASTQYF.